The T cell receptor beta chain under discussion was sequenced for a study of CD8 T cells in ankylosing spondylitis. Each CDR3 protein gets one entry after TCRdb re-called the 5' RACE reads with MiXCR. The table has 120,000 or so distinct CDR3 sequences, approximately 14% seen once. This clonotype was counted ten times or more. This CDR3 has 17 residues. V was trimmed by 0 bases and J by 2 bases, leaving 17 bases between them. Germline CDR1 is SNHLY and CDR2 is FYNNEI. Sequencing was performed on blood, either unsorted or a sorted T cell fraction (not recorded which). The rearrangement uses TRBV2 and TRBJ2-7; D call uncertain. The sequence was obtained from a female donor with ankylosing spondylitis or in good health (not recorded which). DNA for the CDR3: TGTGCCAGCAGTGAAGCGCTTCGGGCGTATTCTGCCTACGAGCAGTACTTC. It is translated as CASSEALRAYSAYEQYF.